This record looks at one TCR beta chain sequence and its context. As handled by the study authors: Estimation of nucleated cell counts was performed using reference gene primer amplification. This table comes from immunoSEQ multiplex PCR, and its TCRdb copy is limited to in-frame clones, with some not included. Clone size and V and J calls were adopted from that table, with D and trimming inferred from the DNA. This sample has 250,000 to 300,000 clones, with around 90% found just once. These data originate in a study of blood T cell repertoires in COVID-19. For the study at large: Acute-phase and convalescent COVID-19 samples originated in the United States, Italy and Spain. Nucleic acid was either cDNA or gDNA, and it came from T cells, B-cell-depleted T cells, or PBMCs.

The V gene end was trimmed by 3 bases and the J gene end by 10 bases; junction bases not matched to a gene: 1. CDR3 length: 11 amino acids. CDR1 is SQVTM, CDR2 ANQGSEA, per germline. This sequence was found in a woman aged 25 to 39 with acute or convalescent COVID-19. This sequence joins TRBV29-1 and TRBJ1-1; TRBD1 matches 11 bases. The specimen sequenced was peripheral blood. The CDR3: CSVDGQGAAFF. CDR3 nucleotide sequence: TGCAGCGTTGATGGACAGGGGGCAGCTTTCTTT. The full variable domain, its missing parts supplied by reference TRBV29-1 and TRBJ1-1, is SAVISQKPSRDICQRGTSLTIQCQVDSQVTMMFWYRQQPGQSLTLIATANQGSEATYESGFVIDKFPISRPNLTFSTLTVSNMSPEDSSIYLCSVDGQGAAFFGQGTRLTVV.